The clone carrying this T cell receptor beta chain was seen repeatedly, ten times or more. Its antigen is undetermined. The sample is drawn from a study of T cell repertoires in cytomegalovirus infection. At the level of the study: Public TCR beta signatures were indicative of both CMV infection and a matching HLA type.

Overall study results and limits: Summed public TCR beta family frequency identified CMV carriers bearing the relevant HLA. Ex vivo, HLA-C-restricted CMV-specific TCR beta clonotypes prevailed over the rest of the response.

TCRdb fed the reads into MiXCR, producing one record per CDR3 protein. The profile shows around 530,000 distinct CDR3 sequences, 15% to 20% of them singletons. The sample was CD8+ T cells from PBMCs. The receptor was derived from a human donor in good health (CMV status not recorded). Some clones in this sample may be carry-over from other donors' samples.

CDR3 loop: CASSVNSPTYEQYF. The CDR3, as DNA: TGTGCCAGCAGCGTAAACAGCCCGACCTACGAGCAGTACTTC. The chain carries TRBV7-2 and TRBJ2-7; D unclear. V dropped 5 bases and J dropped 2 bases, with 13 bases sitting between them. Germline CDR1 is SGHTA and CDR2 is FQGNSA. This CDR3 is built from 14 residues.